Described below is a single T cell receptor (beta chain) sequence and its context. What this receptor recognizes is not known. The sample holds no much larger clone one base away, and base qualities are not on file. Library preparation used the immunoSEQ multiplex PCR assay. For the multiplex PCR, a mixture combining 60 forward primers for TCR Vbeta segments and 13 reverse primers for TCR Jbeta segments was used. Amplification of the CDR3 region of rearranged TCR beta genes was performed with a multiplex PCR assay on genomic DNA. Amplified TCR beta libraries were sequenced as 87-base-pair reads on the Illumina HiSeq System. On the authors' methods: A later analysis tallied around 87 million unique TCR beta chains across the roughly 610 repertoires, and approximately 12 million of those chains were shared by two or more donors. Raw reads were error-corrected and collapsed into unique sequences with a nearest-neighbor algorithm that merged closely related sequences to remove PCR and sequencing errors. CDR3 sequences were aligned to IMGT reference sequences to assign V, D and J gene segments. For a sequence to be retained, a match of at least six nucleotides to both a V gene segment and a J gene segment was required. Rearrangements were classified as productive when the CDR3 lacked stop codons and remained in frame with V and J, and all other rearrangements were classified as non-productive. Following IMGT convention, CDR3 was defined as the stretch from the second conserved V-encoded cysteine up to the conserved J-encoded phenylalanine. The earlier analysis of about 590 of the donors excluded sequences that lacked an unambiguous match to a single V gene segment. An earlier analysis of almost 600 of the donors classified V segments as functional when productive rearrangements were above 56.7% and as segregating when the standard deviation between donors was above 5%. A statistical classification framework was developed to diagnose cytomegalovirus status using the catalog of TCR beta chain sequences. V and J gene assignment, in a later analysis, came from comparing TCR nucleotide sequences with IMGT/GENE-DB human TR gene sequences. Using the TCRdist pipeline, a later analysis assigned CDR3 sequences along with most-parsimonious VDJ recombination scenarios. A later analysis defined each TCR beta chain by its CDR3 amino acid sequence plus V-gene family, and excluded reads lacking a unique V-gene family. As a way to deal with suspected cross-contamination and a sequencing artifact, a later analysis dropped approximately 590 nucleotide sequences that were highly shared and had low generation probability. A later analysis calculated a clonal expansion index for each public chain from normalized within-repertoire ranks of inferred template counts. In a later analysis, generation probabilities were computed using a VDJ recombination model fitted to out-of-frame rearrangements, and the results were checked against IGoR. A later analysis scored TCR-TCR, TCR-HLA and TCR-CMV co-occurrence with hypergeometric tests, applying a repertoire-size bias correction to TCR pairs. To estimate false discovery rates, a later analysis permuted the HLA or CMV assignments 20 times. In a later analysis, co-occurring TCRs were grouped using DBSCAN, and TCRdist sequence similarity was added for clustering within HLA-allele-positive subsets. Co-occurrence clustering excluded repertoires with fewer than 30,000 or more than 120,000 public chains, plus five with anomalous nucleotide sharing. TCRdb carries this immuneACCESS record with in-frame sequences only. Its versions omit some clonotypes, under half of them owing to an unresolved V gene in the studies checked, with the rest unexplained. From that table come the V and J calls and clone size; the DNA was used to work out D and trimming. Here the sample has 150,000 to 200,000 clones; about four fifths occur a single time. The biggest ten clones account for approximately 1.4% of the sample.

Clipping removes 4 bases from V and 0 bases from J, with 6 as the unmatched junction base count. Including the terminal cysteine and phenylalanine, the CDR3 comprises 18 residues. Only the CDR3 DNA is retained, 54 bases long and in frame from the first base. The germline V gene encodes CDR1 SGHRS and CDR2 YFSETQ. The sample belongs to a study of cytomegalovirus exposure and HLA in healthy donors (dated 2017 in TCRdb). Background for the entire study: In an earlier analysis of 587 of the donors, approximately 300 Gb of sequence data and some 120 million unique TCR beta sequences from about 179 million T cells were reported. A later genetic analysis took genome-wide SNP genotypes for about three fifths of the 666 donors and used that subset as a discovery cohort. Every repertoire in the discovery cohort had been generated on one and the same sequencing platform. A handful of DR-DQ haplotypes were handled as single units for association and clustering because linkage in the cohort was strong. Approximately 300 gigabases of sequencing data and approximately 91 million unique TCR sequences made up an early release that covered fewer than 650 HLA-typed donors. HLA typing covered class I and class II loci at four-digit resolution. Across approximately 420 genotyped donors of the cohort, an average of approximately 220,000 unique TCR beta nucleotide sequences per donor were sequenced, and about a sixth of those sequences were non-productive. The study profiled the T cell repertoires of 500 to 800 subjects by immunosequencing and related them to cytomegalovirus serostatus. The later analysis used no new phenotypic data to find candidate immune exposures, relying instead on TCR beta sequences and their occurrence across donors. Besides the first cohort of about 730 subjects, a separate validation cohort made up of about 120 different subjects was used. Donor age, sex, ethnicity and CMV serostatus were compiled alongside the repertoire data. The study aimed to test whether signatures of past pathogen exposure could be identified by cataloging public T cell receptors. To study patterns of TCR occurrence, a later analysis re-analyzed previously published TCR beta repertoires from several hundred donors and added high-resolution HLA genotyping. The study combined high-throughput TCR immunosequencing, statistical association of individual TCRs with disease status, and machine learning to predict cytomegalovirus infection status. The number of typed donors differed by locus: roughly 629-640 for A, B, C, DRB1 and DQB1; 500 to 550 for DQA1; 606 for DPA1; and some 430 for DPB1. Of the approximately 400 genotyped donors, about 80% fell in the genetic ancestry cluster associated with self-reported Caucasian donors. To decide whether each TCR beta V gene segment behaved as functional or pseudogenic, an earlier analysis of some 600 of the donors relied on high-throughput TCR beta sequencing.

Points the paper makes about the study in general: Correlated functional status among segregating V segments might reflect linkage disequilibrium, but an unknown experimental factor could not be ruled out. A further reported finding was that TCR beta sequences accurately predicted the HLA-A and HLA-B alleles for most subjects in the first cohort. Presence/absence analyses assumed roughly uniform sequencing depth across donors, an assumption that may not hold. According to a later genetic analysis, donors in an Asian-associated ancestry cluster had fewer N-insertions in productive TCRs than the roughly 700-donor mean. Because some donors lacked HLA typing at each locus, the association tests relied only on the typed subset. In a later analysis, several top co-occurrence clusters were reported to appear linked to parvovirus B19, influenza, CMV and Epstein-Barr virus. Cytomegalovirus status was reported to be diagnosed by the classifier with high specificity and sensitivity in both the original and validation cohorts. In vitro tests confirmed that a few of the cytomegalovirus-associated TCR beta chains recognize cytomegalovirus antigens. In a later analysis, HLA-associated TCR beta chains were found to be more clonally expanded and to have lower generation probabilities than equally common non-associated chains. Broadly in line with IMGT annotations, most TCR beta V segments showed up in productive rearrangements about 87% or about 30% of the time in an earlier analysis of around 600 of the donors. The study gave a list of about 170 TCR beta chains associated with cytomegalovirus. About 15 rarely observed V segments, including chromosome 9 orphons, were excluded from the earlier analysis of several hundred of the donors because counts were too low. A later analysis found that TCR association rates varied across HLA loci, with DRB1 alleles showing the most associated TCRs and HLA-C alleles the fewest. When HLA alleles, especially DR and DQ, strongly co-occurred, attributing TCR associations to individual alleles was difficult. Most TCR sequences were seen in very few donors, while some public TCRs were found in many individuals. A group of highly shared sequence variants was considered likely to be a technical artifact of the sequencing pipeline. CMV serostatus was the only immune exposure information available for the cohort. At a false discovery rate of 0.05, a later analysis linked 16,951 TCR beta sequences to specific HLA alleles. In a later genetic analysis, a missense DCLRE1C variant was associated with V-gene and J-gene trimming of TCR beta chains, and the association was replicated in an independent cohort. Some IMGT-functional V segments, including TRBV6-2 and TRBV6-3, could not be told apart with the 87-base-pair reads, so those segments were excluded. The authors suggested that the approach could potentially be extended to other disease states and immunological phenotypes. A later analysis found that most CMV-associated TCR beta chains appeared HLA-restricted, with HLA associations seemingly driven largely by CMV exposure. This cohort had only TCR beta chains sequenced, and the lack of alpha or paired-chain data limited which features could be detected.

The cohort comprised fewer than 700 healthy bone marrow donors. Cohort members were all nominally healthy when sampled, although unrecorded immune exposures were likely present. The donor was CMV seropositive and was included in the group of 250 to 350 seropositive cohort members. A peripheral blood sample was collected from each donor, and TCR beta sequencing was performed on peripheral blood mononuclear cells. The Qiagen DNeasy Blood Extraction Kit was used to extract genomic DNA from the blood cell samples. The receptor comes from a girl aged 5-17 years in good health and CMV-seropositive. The chain is assembled from TRBV5-1 and TRBJ2-3; 15 of the junction bases match TRBD2. Source material: PBMCs. CDR3 region: CASSLGLAGGTSTDTQYF. In nucleotide form, the sequence is TGCGCCAGCAGCCTGGGACTAGCGGGGGGAACTAGCACAGATACGCAGTATTTT.